A single sample gave rise to the 15 T cell receptor beta chains below, sequenced in a study of blood T cell repertoires in COVID-19 (dated by TCRdb to about 2020). Libraries were made using the immunoSEQ multiplex PCR assay. Here the immuneACCESS table is served through TCRdb, limited to in-frame sequences with V and J called. Missing clones are a known gap in these copies; in checked studies unresolved V genes cover under half, and the rest lacks a known reason. For this sample there are about 260,000 clones; more than 90% appear just once. Under 3% of the sample is held by the ten biggest clonotypes. The material sequenced was peripheral blood. The receptors derive from a person aged 18 to 29 with COVID-19, enrolled during active disease.

The chain has TRBV7-8 and TRBJ2-7, with 7 nucleotides matching TRBD1. The CDR3 contains 14 residues. V trimming: 1 base; J trimming: 6 bases; junction bases outside the gene matches: 6. Germline CDR1 SGHVS, CDR2 FQNEAQ. CDR3 sequence (DNA): TGTGCCAGCAGCTTAGGACTCCGGGACAGCGAGCAGTACTTC. The encoded protein is CASSLGLRDSEQYF.

The V and J genes are TRBV7-6 and TRBJ2-7; no clear D gene. Trimming took 3 bases from V and 0 from J, leaving 12 bases between them. There are 15 residues in the CDR3. Germline CDR1 SGHVS, CDR2 FNYEAQ. As DNA, the CDR3 is TGTGCCAGCAGCTTGTACTTCGGCGGCTCCTACGAGCAGTACTTC. Translation: CASSLYFGGSYEQYF.

Worth noting for this clone: Germline is not matched at one junction end, which may reflect a read error. The chain carries TRBV2 and TRBJ2-7, with D possibly matching TRBD1 (6 bases). The CDR3 runs to 10 residues. Per germline, CDR1 SNHLY and CDR2 FYNNEI. In DNA form, the CDR3 reads TGTGCCAGCAGTGGGGCGCAGGGGCGCTTC. It codes for CASSGAQGRF.

The gene calls are TRBV19 and TRBJ2-3; 11 positions match TRBD2. Germline V gene sequence: CDR1 LNHDA, CDR2 SQIVND (reference sequence). Trimming took 9 bases from V and 2 from J; bases not matched to a gene: 7. The CDR3 sequence is 15 residues long. The CDR3 sequence is CASKGLADFTDTQYF. The CDR3, as DNA: TGTGCCAGCAAGGGACTAGCGGATTTCACAGATACGCAGTATTTT.

V gene TRBV7-6 combines with J gene TRBJ2-3; D might be TRBD2 (6 bases). The V gene's germline CDR1 is SGHVS and CDR2 FNYEAQ. This CDR3 has 15 residues. V shed 2 bases and J shed 4 bases, with 13 bases lying between them. CDR3 coding DNA: TGTGCCAGCAGCTTAACTCGGGGGAGGTCAGATACGCAGTATTTT. Translating it yields CASSLTRGRSDTQYF.

As concerns this clone: The identical CDR3 is also encoded by other nucleotide sequences in the sample. The V call is TRBV11-2, the J call TRBJ1-1; D is undetermined. V was pared by 3 bases and J by 1 base, with 9 bases between. In germline, CDR1 is SGHAT, CDR2 FQNNGV. The CDR3 totals 14 residues. DNA for the CDR3: TGTGCCAGCAGCTTGGGTCCAGGGAACACTGAAGCTTTCTTT. Translated, it gives CASSLGPGNTEAFF.

This chain connects TRBV11-2 to TRBJ2-3; TRBD2 aligns across 11 bases. The CDR3 is 15 amino acids. Germline-derived CDR1 and CDR2 are SGHAT and FQNNGV. With 3 bases clipped from V and 8 bases from J, the junction kept 7 bases outside the gene matches. The CDR3 sequence is CASSLTSGAWGTQYF. Written as DNA, the CDR3 is TGTGCCAGCAGCTTGACTAGCGGGGCATGGGGTACGCAGTATTTT. The whole variable domain, remainder taken from reference TRBV11-2 and TRBJ2-3, is EAGVAQSPRYKIIEKRQSVAFWCNPISGHATLYWYQQILGQGPKLLIQFQNNGVVDDSQLPKDRFSAERLKGVDSTLKIQPAKLEDSAVYLCASSLTSGAWGTQYFGPGTRLTVL.

The chain employs TRBV10-2 and TRBJ1-5, with 8 bases lining up with TRBD1. CDR3 length: 14 residues. V was clipped by 3 bases and J by 6 bases; unmatched bases: 4. Germline V lookup: CDR1 WSHSY, CDR2 SAAADI. CDR3 region: CASSDRGQGQPQHF. CDR3 bases: TGCGCCAGCAGTGACAGGGGGCAGGGTCAGCCCCAGCATTTT.

In DNA form, the CDR3 reads TGTGCCAGCAGCTCAGATTCGGCGGGAGCCACCTACAATGAGCAGTTCTTC. This gives the protein CASSSDSAGATYNEQFF. The V call is TRBV9, the J call TRBJ2-1; 7 nucleotides line up with TRBD2. Trimming at V came to 4 bases and at J to 2 bases, leaving 12 bases not matched to a gene. The CDR3 length is 17 residues. Germline V gene data show CDR1 as SGDLS and CDR2 as YYNGEE.

This sequence joins TRBV5-1 and TRBJ2-1; 7 nucleotides match TRBD2. This CDR3 contains 15 residues. Germline values: CDR1 SGHRS, CDR2 YFSETQ. The ends lost 3 bases at V and 7 bases at J; junction bases unmatched: 10. In DNA form, the CDR3 reads TGCGCCAGCAGCTCATTGGGGGGGGAACGGAATGAGCAGTTCTTC. Protein sequence: CASSSLGGERNEQFF.

V is TRBV5-1 and J is TRBJ2-3; 8 positions match TRBD2. V lost 0 bases to trimming and J lost 2 bases; unmatched junction nucleotides: 5. The CDR3 runs to 16 residues. Looked up from germline, CDR1 is SGHRS and CDR2 is YFSETQ. The CDR3 DNA reads TGCGCCAGCAGCTTGGCGGCGGGAGGTATCACAGATACGCAGTATTTT. This gives the protein CASSLAAGGITDTQYF.

V and J are TRBV30 and TRBJ2-3, with 11 positions matching TRBD2. CDR3 length: 16 amino acids. Germline assignment: CDR1 GTSNPN and CDR2 SVGIG (reference sequence). V lost 4 bases, J lost 1 base, and 7 bases stayed unmatched. CDR3 residues: CAWKLAGAVGTDTQYF. CDR3 DNA: TGTGCCTGGAAACTAGCGGGAGCCGTGGGCACAGATACGCAGTATTTT.

V and J are TRBV19 and TRBJ1-6; D unclear. Per germline, CDR1 LNHDA and CDR2 SQIVND (reference sequence). The CDR3 is 16 amino acids. The V gene lost 2 bases and the J gene lost 4 bases, with 12 bases spanning the gap. The CDR3 DNA sequence: TGTGCCAGTAGTATACGACAACGAGATTATAATTCACCCCTCCACTTT. Amino acid sequence: CASSIRQRDYNSPLHF.

The chain has TRBV21-1 and TRBJ2-1; TRBD1, the D gene given by the table, was not confirmed from the DNA. TRBV21-1 is a known pseudogene. The CDR3 sequence is 16 residues long. The CDR3 region is CASSSLGTETYNEQFF. The CDR3 coding sequence is TGTGCCAGCAGCAGTCTGGGGACAGAGACCTACAATGAGCAGTTCTTC.

This clone was observed once. This chain links TRBV28 with TRBJ1-1; possibly TRBD1 for D (5 bases). CDR3 length equals 14 residues. Germline values: CDR1 MDHEN, CDR2 SYDVKM. The ends were cut back, 2 bases at V and 4 bases at J, with 11 bases in the middle. CDR3 sequence reads: CASSLAGLVTEAFF. DNA for the CDR3: TGTGCCAGCAGTTTAGCAGGGTTGGTCACTGAAGCTTTCTTT.